Below are 5 T cell receptor beta chains sequenced from a single sample in a study of shared T cell receptors in the human thymus. Sequencing was performed with immunoSEQ multiplex PCR; in TCRdb, only in-frame clones are kept and a portion is missing. The sample yields about 660,000 clones, approximately 88% seen once. This sample also appeared in a second study, on human thymus T cells.

The source material was thymocytes. The origin of the receptors is a boy in the first two years of life with a congenital heart defect.

V gene TRBV5-6 combines with J gene TRBJ2-5; the match to TRBD1 covers 9 bases. V was pared by 4 bases and J by 4 bases, with 8 bases of the junction left unmatched. CDR3 length: 15 residues. Germline V lookup: CDR1 SGHDT, CDR2 YYEEEE. CDR3 region: CASSIGTGTAETQYF. DNA for the CDR3: TGTGCCAGCAGCATAGGGACAGGGACGGCAGAGACCCAGTACTTC.

The V call is TRBV4-1, the J call TRBJ2-1, with TRBD2 matching over 11 bases. V was pared by 6 bases and J by 3 bases, with 4 bases of the junction left unmatched. The CDR3 has 15 amino acids. In germline, CDR1 is MGHRA, CDR2 YSYEKL. In DNA form, the CDR3 reads TGCGCCAGCAGGCAGGGACTAGCGGACTACAATGAGCAGTTCTTC. Amino acids: CASRQGLADYNEQFF.

This clone was seen a few times. The chain couples TRBV9 to TRBJ2-1, with TRBD2 matching over 10 bases. Germline CDR1 is SGDLS and CDR2 is YYNGEE. The CDR3 totals 16 residues. J was trimmed by 4 bases and V by 2 bases; bases with no gene match: 6. CDR3 protein: CASSVALAGEYNEQFF. For the CDR3, the DNA is TGTGCCAGCAGCGTTGCCCTAGCGGGAGAGTACAATGAGCAGTTCTTC.

The chain is built from TRBV27 and TRBJ2-1, with D perhaps TRBD2 (6 bases). V lost 2 bases and J 7 bases, leaving 21 bases between the germline ends. The CDR3 runs 17 residues. In germline, CDR1 is MNHEY, CDR2 SMNVEV (reference sequence). For the CDR3, the DNA is TGTGCCAGCAGTTTAGTCTCCAGCGGGCGAAGTAGTAATGAGCAGTTCTTC. This sequence encodes CASSLVSSGRSSNEQFF.

The rearrangement links TRBV25-1 to TRBJ1-1; D is unclear. The CDR3 totals 13 residues. CDR1 is MGHDK and CDR2 is SYGVNS in the germline V gene. The V end lost 5 bases, the J end lost 0 bases, and 7 bases lay between the germline ends. CDR3 sequence (DNA): TGTGCCAGCAGTAGAGCGGTGAACACTGAAGCTTTCTTT. As protein: CASSRAVNTEAFF.